These 7 T cell receptor beta chains share one sample of origin, sequenced in a study of identical twins. MiXCR was run by TCRdb on the 5' RACE reads, yielding one entry per CDR3 protein. The top ten hold about 2.7% of the sample, which has some 440,000 distinct CDR3 sequences, roughly 24% seen once. In addition, the sample was reused for a study of T cells expressing NK-cell markers.

The sample was CD4+ T cells sorted from blood. Receptors originate from a woman younger than 35 in good health.

This chain uses TRBV5-4 with TRBJ2-1; tentative D call: TRBD2 (5 bases). The CDR3 sequence is 13 residues long. Germline V CDR1 and CDR2: SGHNT, YYREEE (reference sequence). The V and J ends lost 2 bases and 6 bases respectively, with 9 bases between them. In DNA form, the CDR3 reads TGTGCCAGCAGCTTAATAGAGGGCAATGAGCAGTTCTTC. Translated: CASSLIEGNEQFF.

V usage is TRBV12-3 or TRBV12-4 and J usage is TRBJ2-1; 13 bases map to TRBD2. J was trimmed by 7 bases and V by 8 bases; bases with no gene match: 8. The CDR3 covers 15 residues. CDR3 nucleotide sequence: TGTGCCAGCGGGTTCACTAGCGGGGGGGCAAATGAGCAGTTCTTC. It codes for CASGFTSGGANEQFF.

This clonotype appeared a few times. The chain carries TRBV27 and TRBJ2-7, with D perhaps matching TRBD2 (5 bases). Trimming removed 5 bases at V and 3 bases at J, with 14 bases between. The CDR3 covers 14 residues. Germline CDR1 MNHEY, CDR2 SMNVEV (reference sequence). Written as DNA, the CDR3 is TGTGCCAGCAGTGGACTTGGATCTTACTACGAGCAGTACTTC. Translating it yields CASSGLGSYYEQYF.

V usage is TRBV12-3 or TRBV12-4 and J usage is TRBJ2-3, with 16 bases lining up with TRBD2. CDR3 length: 18 residues. Trimming removed 4 bases from V and 4 bases from J; junction bases left unmatched: 8. The chain's CDR3 is CASSSSGTSGRGPDTQYF. DNA of the CDR3: TGTGCCAGCAGTTCCTCCGGGACTAGCGGGAGGGGGCCAGATACGCAGTATTTT.

This clonotype has a handful of counts. The rearrangement links TRBV27 to TRBJ2-1; 14 positions match TRBD2. Per germline, CDR1 MNHEY and CDR2 SMNVEV (reference sequence). The ends lost 3 bases at V and 0 bases at J; junction bases unmatched: 7. The CDR3 is 19 amino acids. The CDR3 is CASSLRTSGGSSSYNEQFF. The CDR3 DNA reads as TGTGCCAGCAGTTTGAGGACTAGCGGGGGGTCGAGCTCCTACAATGAGCAGTTCTTC.

V usage is TRBV29-1 and J usage is TRBJ2-5; D is perhaps TRBD1 (6 bases). Per germline, CDR1 SQVTM and CDR2 ANQGSEA. V was pared by 7 bases and J by 4 bases, with 13 bases between. The CDR3 contains 12 residues. The CDR3 DNA reads as TGCAGCGGGCTACAGGGTGGAGAGACCCAGTACTTC. Its translation: CSGLQGGETQYF.

This rearrangement joins TRBV6-2 or TRBV6-3 to TRBJ2-3; D remains ambiguous. CDR3 length: 12 residues. CDR1 and CDR2 (germline): MNHEY, SVGEGT. Trimming took off 9 bases at V and 3 bases at J, with 10 bases between the two ends. CDR3 nucleotide sequence: TGTGCCAGTGCGTCTCGAACAGATACGCAGTATTTT. It codes for CASASRTDTQYF.